The clone carrying this T cell receptor beta chain occurred many times. Its antigen is unknown. CDR3 length: 13 amino acids. Trimming left V 0 bases short and J 0 bases short, with 4 bases between. Germline V gene data show CDR1 as DFQATT and CDR2 as SNEGSKA (reference sequence). These data belong to a study of early T cells in non-severe SARS-CoV-2 infection. Study details: With bulk RNA from unsorted whole blood as input, sequencing yielded unpaired chains. Study findings and constraints: Matching with VDJdb favored anti-spike CD8 responses (missing private and CD4 specificities).

The protocol attached unique molecular identifiers to individual cDNA molecules. From the 5' RACE reads, TCRdb called clonotypes with MiXCR, one entry per CDR3 protein. The table shows more than 65,000 distinct CDR3 sequences, with around 12% occurring only once. The chain couples TRBV20-1 to TRBJ2-3; D not resolved. The receptor was isolated from an adult who was a healthcare worker with PCR-confirmed SARS-CoV-2 infection or an uninfected control (not recorded which). Sequenced sample: whole blood. The CDR3 is CSARETSTDTQYF. CDR3 nucleotides: TGCAGTGCTAGAGAAACTAGCACAGATACGCAGTATTTT.